This TCR beta chain stems from a study of T cell responses to AZD1222 COVID-19 vaccine. Germline CDR1 and CDR2: MNHEY and SVGAGI. V dropped 6 bases and J dropped 0 bases, with 10 bases sitting between them. The CDR3 loop spans 14 amino acids. The table came from immunoSEQ multiplex PCR; TCRdb's copy has only in-frame clones and leaves some out. The table lists about 140,000 clones, approximately 90% of them singletons, with approximately 3% in the top ten. This clonotype was sampled from an adult who received the AZD1222 COVID-19 vaccine. V usage is TRBV6-5 and J usage is TRBJ2-3; D not resolved. This material consisted of peripheral blood, taken 28 days after the second AZD1222 dose. CDR3 protein: CASSPAPSTDTQYF. The CDR3 DNA sequence: TGTGCCAGCAGCCCGGCCCCAAGCACAGATACGCAGTATTTT.